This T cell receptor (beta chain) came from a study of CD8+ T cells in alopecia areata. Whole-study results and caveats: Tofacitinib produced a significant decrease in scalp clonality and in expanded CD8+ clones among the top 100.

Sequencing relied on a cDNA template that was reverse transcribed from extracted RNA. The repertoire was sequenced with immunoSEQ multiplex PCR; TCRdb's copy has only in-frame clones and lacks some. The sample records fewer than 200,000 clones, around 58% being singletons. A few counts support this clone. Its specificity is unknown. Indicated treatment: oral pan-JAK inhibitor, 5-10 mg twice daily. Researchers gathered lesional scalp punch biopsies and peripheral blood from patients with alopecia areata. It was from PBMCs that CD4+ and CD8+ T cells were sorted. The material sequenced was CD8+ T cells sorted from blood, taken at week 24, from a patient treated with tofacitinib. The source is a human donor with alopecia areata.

CDR3 amino acids: CASSRDRNTEAFF. Written as DNA, the CDR3 is TGTGCCAGCAGTCGGGACAGGAACACTGAAGCTTTCTTT. V is TRBV27 and J is TRBJ1-1; 7 nucleotides align to TRBD1. Germline CDR1 reads MNHEY; CDR2 reads SMNVEV (reference sequence). With 5 bases clipped from V and 1 base from J, the junction kept 1 base outside the gene matches. This CDR3 spans 13 amino acids.